The rows below give T cell receptor beta chains drawn from one sample of a study of shared clonotypes between healthy human individuals. Profiling relied on immunoSEQ multiplex PCR, and the TCRdb table lists in-frame clones only, not all of them. The table includes some 2.4 million clones, 93% detected once. Sequenced sample: naive CD4+ T cells from PBMCs. These receptors originate from a young man in good health. Some clones in this sample may be carry-over from other donors' samples. The conserved cysteine and the conserved F or W are not part of the CDR3 here.

v_call: TRBV2; cdr3_aa: ASSEDIYEQY
v_call: TRBV9; cdr3_aa: ASSVVARYNEQF
v_call: TRBV29-1; cdr3_aa: SIEKGLGQGADTQY
v_call: TRBV11-2; cdr3_aa: ASSLTRPAGANVLT
v_call: TRBV28; cdr3_aa: ASLTGTPNNEKLF
v_call: TRBV6-5; cdr3_aa: ASSTSDRANYGYT
v_call: TRBV28; cdr3_aa: ASSLGGARNTEAF
v_call: TRBV6-5; cdr3_aa: ASSYSGDTYEQY
v_call: TRBV29-1; cdr3_aa: SVVGQGVGYT
v_call: TRBV5-1; cdr3_aa: ASSLGVRLNYGYT
v_call: TRBV29-1; cdr3_aa: SVGGAGSSYEQY
v_call: TRBV28; cdr3_aa: ASIFRTSGSYEQY
v_call: TRBV11-2; cdr3_aa: ASSPVGGYTGELF
v_call: TRBV6-5; cdr3_aa: ASSYRPSGKLGEQF
v_call: TRBV6-5; cdr3_aa: ATTYLRGGEQY
v_call: TRBV28; cdr3_aa: ASSLGTGGREQY
v_call: TRBV5-1; cdr3_aa: ASSYGGGTEAF
v_call: TRBV4-1; cdr3_aa: ASSRNVGDQGETQY
v_call: TRBV2; cdr3_aa: ASSVIGGKDEQF
v_call: TRBV19; cdr3_aa: ASSTLGATDTQY
v_call: TRBV27; cdr3_aa: ASSPWVGSHNSPLH
v_call: TRBV28; cdr3_aa: ASTEFRRLNTEAF
v_call: TRBV2; cdr3_aa: ASSEALGGTTLI
v_call: TRBV6-5; cdr3_aa: ASSFSRAGTQNIQY
v_call: TRBV7-2; cdr3_aa: ASSLEGVGRVQGYT
v_call: TRBV6-5; cdr3_aa: ASRPGPGPEAF
v_call: TRBV7-9; cdr3_aa: ASSPRRSSTDTQY
v_call: TRBV7-9; cdr3_aa: ASSQRTSGRAGELF
v_call: TRBV4-2; cdr3_aa: ASSQEAGGSGNTIY
v_call: TRBV28; cdr3_aa: ASSSLAGANYNEQF
v_call: TRBV7-6; cdr3_aa: ASSSRIPPDTQY
v_call: TRBV14; cdr3_aa: ASSQTGWIGYT
v_call: TRBV9; cdr3_aa: ASSPGLAPSTDTQY
v_call: TRBV7-8; cdr3_aa: ASSLKEGSYEQY
v_call: TRBV15; cdr3_aa: ATSRDRGRNYGYT
v_call: TRBV28; cdr3_aa: ASKRMNTEAF
v_call: TRBV2; cdr3_aa: ATKRQGRDYT
v_call: TRBV15; cdr3_aa: ATSRDGAPSYEQY
v_call: TRBV4-2; cdr3_aa: ASSQSGTGGSYEQY
v_call: TRBV9; cdr3_aa: ASSAGQNTGELF
v_call: TRBV5-1; cdr3_aa: ASSLRRSGNQETQY
v_call: TRBV27; cdr3_aa: ASSLSFGAAYEQY
v_call: TRBV7-2; cdr3_aa: ASNPIPGINYGYT
v_call: TRBV28; cdr3_aa: ASSSPDGNEKLF
v_call: TRBV28; cdr3_aa: ASSPQGGSPLH
v_call: TRBV4-2; cdr3_aa: ASTRTTREDTQY
v_call: TRBV28; cdr3_aa: ASSRGVENGYT
v_call: TRBV19; cdr3_aa: ASSAVRGYSNQPQH
v_call: TRBV2; cdr3_aa: ASSELAGYEQY
v_call: TRBV29-1; cdr3_aa: SGWDRDHEQY
v_call: TRBV11-2; cdr3_aa: ASSWGLAGDEQY
v_call: TRBV4-1; cdr3_aa: ASSQRDSQPTNTGELF
v_call: TRBV7-2; cdr3_aa: ASSLGGQPAF
v_call: TRBV5-1; cdr3_aa: ASSSGLAGGKQY
v_call: TRBV19; cdr3_aa: ASSRLAGSTDTQY
v_call: TRBV5-4; cdr3_aa: ASSGGRTEPYEQY
v_call: TRBV5-1; cdr3_aa: ASSHPSGRQETQY
v_call: TRBV18; cdr3_aa: ASSPGTANTGELF
v_call: TRBV7-3; cdr3_aa: ASSLTSTNIQY